This TCR beta chain was captured by sequencing in a study of blood T cell repertoires in COVID-19. Germline assignment: CDR1 SNHLY and CDR2 FYNNEI. V dropped 1 base and J dropped 2 bases, with 12 bases sitting between them. CDR3 length equals 15 residues. Repertoires were generated with immunoSEQ multiplex PCR, while TCRdb's copy carries only in-frame clones and drops some. There are just under 65,000 clones in the sample; 70% to 85% occur only once, and about 41% lies in the top ten. This TCR derives from a human donor in a cohort sampled during active COVID-19. V and J are TRBV2 and TRBJ2-7, with D tentatively TRBD2 (6 bases). Source material: peripheral blood. The CDR3 nucleotides are TGTGCCAGCAGTGAAGGGGGTAGCGGAGCCTACGAGCAGTACTTC. It translates to CASSEGGSGAYEQYF.